The 3 T cell receptor beta chains below all came from one sample that was sequenced in a study of T-cell memory formation after mild COVID-19. TCRdb processed the 5' RACE reads anew with MiXCR; each CDR3 protein has one entry. Among nearly 350,000 distinct CDR3 sequences listed, about an eighth were seen once. What was sequenced was PBMCs or a T cell subset sorted from them (not recorded which). Every receptor here comes from a man between 18 and 29 years old who had mild COVID-19 (a few samples of this study predate the infection). Cell type and time point are not known.

This clonotype was counted a few times. The chain uses TRBV21-1 and TRBJ1-5; the table's D call TRBD1 went unverified against the DNA. TRBV21-1 is described as a pseudogene. CDR3 length: 15 amino acids. DNA for the CDR3: TGTGCCAGCAGCCGGGGCAGGGGGAGCAATCAGCCCCAGCATTTT. Translation gives CASSRGRGSNQPQHF.

The chain joins TRBV7-9 to TRBJ1-1, with TRBD1 as a possible D gene (5 bases). There are 15 residues in the CDR3. Per germline, CDR1 SEHNR and CDR2 FQNEAQ (reference sequence). Trimming left V 4 bases short and J 0 bases short, with 12 bases between. The CDR3 loop reads CASSSLGVVNTEAFF. The CDR3 nucleotides read TGTGCCAGCAGCTCGTTGGGGGTCGTGAACACTGAAGCTTTCTTT. Together with reference TRBV7-9 and TRBJ1-1, the CDR3 gives the full variable domain: DTGVSQNPRHKITKRGQNVTFRCDPISEHNRLYWYRQTLGQGPEFLTYFQNEAQLEKSRLLSDRFSAERPKGSFSTLEIQRTEQGDSAMYLCASSSLGVVNTEAFFGQGTRLTVV.

This clonotype has ten or more counts. This chain uses TRBV20-1 with TRBJ2-2; TRBD2 agrees at 7 bases. V shed 1 base, J shed 1 base, and the junction held 0 bases outside the gene matches. Germline assignment: CDR1 DFQATT and CDR2 SNEGSKA (reference sequence). The CDR3 is 14 residues long. The DNA of the CDR3 is TGCAGTGCTAGAGGCGGGAGGAACACCGGGGAGCTGTTTTTT. Translated: CSARGGRNTGELFF.